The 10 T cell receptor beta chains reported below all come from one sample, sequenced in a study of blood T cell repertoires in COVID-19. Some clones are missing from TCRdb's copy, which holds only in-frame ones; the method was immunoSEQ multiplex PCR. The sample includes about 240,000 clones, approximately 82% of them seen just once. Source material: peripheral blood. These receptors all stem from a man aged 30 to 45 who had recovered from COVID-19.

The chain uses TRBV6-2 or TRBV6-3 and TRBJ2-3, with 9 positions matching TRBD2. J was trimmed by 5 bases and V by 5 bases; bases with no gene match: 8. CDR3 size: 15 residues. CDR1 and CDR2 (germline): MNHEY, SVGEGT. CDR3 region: CASSPGLATRDTQYF. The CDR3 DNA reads TGTGCCAGCAGTCCCGGACTAGCGACGAGAGATACGCAGTATTTT.

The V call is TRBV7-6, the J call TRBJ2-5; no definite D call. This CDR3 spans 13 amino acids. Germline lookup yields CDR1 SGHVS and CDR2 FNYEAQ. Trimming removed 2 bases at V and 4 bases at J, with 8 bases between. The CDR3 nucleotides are TGTGCCAGCAGCTTATTTACCGGAGAGACCCAGTACTTC. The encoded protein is CASSLFTGETQYF.

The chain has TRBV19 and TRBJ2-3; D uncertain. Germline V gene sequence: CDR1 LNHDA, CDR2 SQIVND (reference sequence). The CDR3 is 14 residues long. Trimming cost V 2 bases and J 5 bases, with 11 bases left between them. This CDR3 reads CASSISVDLDTQYF. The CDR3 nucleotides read TGTGCCAGTAGTATATCGGTAGATCTAGATACGCAGTATTTT.

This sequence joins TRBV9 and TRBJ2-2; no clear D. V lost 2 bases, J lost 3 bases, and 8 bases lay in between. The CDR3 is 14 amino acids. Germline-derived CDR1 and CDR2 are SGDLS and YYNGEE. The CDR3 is CASSVDWDTGELFF. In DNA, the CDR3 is TGTGCCAGCAGCGTCGACTGGGACACCGGGGAGCTGTTTTTT. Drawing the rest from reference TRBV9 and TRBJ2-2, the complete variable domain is DSGVTQTPKHLITATGQRVTLRCSPRSGDLSVYWYQQSLDQGLQFLIQYYNGEERAKGNILERFSAQQFPDLHSELNLSSLELGDSALYFCASSVDWDTGELFFGEGSRLTVL.

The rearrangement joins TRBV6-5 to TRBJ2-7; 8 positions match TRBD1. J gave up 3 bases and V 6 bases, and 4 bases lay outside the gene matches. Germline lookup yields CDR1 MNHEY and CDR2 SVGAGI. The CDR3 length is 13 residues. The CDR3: CASSLGQGYEQYV. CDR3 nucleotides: TGTGCCAGCAGCCTTGGACAGGGCTACGAGCAGTACGTC.

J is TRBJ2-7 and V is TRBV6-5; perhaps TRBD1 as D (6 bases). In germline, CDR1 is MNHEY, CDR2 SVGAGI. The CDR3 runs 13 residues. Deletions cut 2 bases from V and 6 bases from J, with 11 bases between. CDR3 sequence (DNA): TGTGCCAGCAGTTACAACGCCAGGGGCGAGCAGTACTTC. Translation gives CASSYNARGEQYF.

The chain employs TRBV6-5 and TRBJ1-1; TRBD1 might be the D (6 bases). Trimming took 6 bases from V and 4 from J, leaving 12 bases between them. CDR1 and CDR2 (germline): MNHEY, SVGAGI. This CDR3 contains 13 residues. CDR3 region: CASRGSRGTEAFF. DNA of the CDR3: TGTGCCAGCAGGGGGTCCAGGGGCACTGAAGCTTTCTTT.

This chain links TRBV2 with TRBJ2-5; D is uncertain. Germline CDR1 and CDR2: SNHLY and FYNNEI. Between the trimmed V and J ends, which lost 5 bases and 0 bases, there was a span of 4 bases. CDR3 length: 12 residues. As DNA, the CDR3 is TGTGCCAGCAGTTCAGACCAAGAGACCCAGTACTTC. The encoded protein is CASSSDQETQYF. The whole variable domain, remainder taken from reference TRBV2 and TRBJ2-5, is EPEVTQTPSHQVTQMGQEVILRCVPISNHLYFYWYRQILGQKVEFLVSFYNNEISEKSEIFDDQFSVERPDGSNFTLKIRSTKLEDSAMYFCASSSDQETQYFGPGTRLLVL.

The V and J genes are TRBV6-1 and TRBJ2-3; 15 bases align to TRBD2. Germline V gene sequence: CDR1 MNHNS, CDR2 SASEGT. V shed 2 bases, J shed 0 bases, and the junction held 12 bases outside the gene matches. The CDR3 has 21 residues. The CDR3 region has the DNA TGTGCCAGCAGTGAATCGCTGCCCGGACTAGCGGGGGGGATTAGCACAGATACGCAGTATTTT. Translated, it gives CASSESLPGLAGGISTDTQYF.

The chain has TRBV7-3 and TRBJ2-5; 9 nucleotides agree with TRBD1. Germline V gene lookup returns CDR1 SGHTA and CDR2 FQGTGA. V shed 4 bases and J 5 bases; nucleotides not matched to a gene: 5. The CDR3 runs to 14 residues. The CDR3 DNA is TGTGCCAGCAGCTCACAGGGGGCGAGGGAGACCCAGTACTTC. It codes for CASSSQGARETQYF.